A single sample gave rise to the 20 T cell receptor beta chains below, sequenced in a study of regulatory T cells in long-lasting Graves disease. Sequencing libraries for TCR beta were prepared with iRepertoire HTBI primers and Arm-PCR of CDR3 regions. MiXCR, run by TCRdb on the multiplex PCR reads, gives a single entry per CDR3 protein. The profile shows approximately 360,000 distinct CDR3 sequences, roughly 24% of them singletons. The time point here: persistent/refractory GD, antithyroid drugs over 5 years with positive TRAb. The TCR library used RNA extracted from PBMCs. The sequences come from peripheral blood mononuclear cells (PBMCs), collected when the disease was refractory, from a patient treated with antithyroid drugs. All receptors come from a woman aged 40 to 50 with Graves disease.

This rearrangement joins TRBV19 to TRBJ1-5; D unclear. This CDR3 region has 16 residues. Germline V gene data show CDR1 as LNHDA and CDR2 as SQIVND (reference sequence). V gave up 5 bases and J gave up 2 bases, with 16 bases separating them. CDR3 bases: TGTGCCAGTAGTTCTACAGACTGGTACGGCAATCAGCCCCAGCATTTT. This codes for CASSSTDWYGNQPQHF.

The chain has TRBV6-2 or TRBV6-3 and TRBJ1-6, with D possibly being TRBD1 (5 bases). The length of the CDR3 is 15 residues. Germline lookup yields CDR1 MNHEY and CDR2 SVGEGT. V lost 5 bases, J lost 4 bases, and 12 bases lay in between. CDR3 in DNA: TGTGCCAGCAGTACACAGGCAGCGTATAATTCACCCCTCCACTTT. The encoded protein is CASSTQAAYNSPLHF.

The rearrangement joins TRBV7-9 to TRBJ2-1; D is uncertain. CDR1 SEHNR and CDR2 FQNEAQ come from the germline V gene (reference sequence). The CDR3 totals 14 residues. Deletions cut 3 bases from V and 2 bases from J, with 8 bases between. The CDR3 bases are TGTGCCAGCAGCTTGGGCCCAACCTACAATGAGCAGTTCTTC. Amino acids: CASSLGPTYNEQFF.

This clonotype was seen repeatedly, ten times or more. The J gene is TRBJ2-4, the V gene TRBV5-6, with D possibly being TRBD1 or TRBD2 (5 bases each). This CDR3 region has 14 residues. Per the germline V gene, CDR1 is SGHDT and CDR2 is YYEEEE. V lost 0 bases to trimming and J lost 9 bases, with 13 bases between them. Written as DNA, the CDR3 is TGTGCCAGCAGCTTGGAGGGGACCTCGGGCATTCAGTACTTC. Protein product: CASSLEGTSGIQYF.

The chain is built from TRBV6-2 or TRBV6-3 and TRBJ2-7; a possible D gene is TRBD2 (6 bases). The germline CDR1 and CDR2 sequences are MNHEY and SVGEGT. The CDR3 runs to 18 residues. Trimming cost V 8 bases and J 3 bases, with 29 bases left between them. CDR3 region: CASSPGPGPAGGYYEQYF. The CDR3 DNA reads as TGTGCCAGCTCACCGGGACCCGGGCCAGCGGGTGGATACTACGAGCAGTACTTC.

This chain joins TRBV19 and TRBJ2-2; D not certain. The CDR3 is 12 amino acids. V was clipped by 2 bases and J by 6 bases, with 4 bases between them. The V gene's germline CDR1 is LNHDA and CDR2 SQIVND (reference sequence). The CDR3 nucleotides are TGTGCCAGTAGTATAAATCCCGGGGAGCTGTTTTTT. Translated: CASSINPGELFF.

This clonotype was seen a handful of times. The J gene is TRBJ1-5, the V gene TRBV19; D is perhaps TRBD1 (5 bases). The CDR3 is made up of 15 amino acids. Trimming pared 10 bases from V and 3 bases from J, leaving 19 bases between. CDR1 LNHDA and CDR2 SQIVND come from the germline V gene (reference sequence). The DNA for the CDR3 is TGTGCCACCCAAACCGCCGCGACAGTCAATCAGCCCCAGCATTTT. This encodes CATQTAATVNQPQHF.

This chain links TRBV19 with TRBJ1-5; a possible D gene is TRBD1 (5 bases). This CDR3 is built from 16 residues. CDR1 and CDR2 (germline): LNHDA, SQIVND (reference sequence). The V gene lost 1 base and the J gene lost 5 bases, with 15 bases spanning the gap. In nucleotides, the CDR3 is TGTGCCAGTAGTATAGCTGCGGGGGTTGAAGATCAGCCCCAGCATTTT. Protein product: CASSIAAGVEDQPQHF.

V is TRBV5-1 and J is TRBJ1-4; TRBD1 matches 7 bases. V shed 5 bases and J 2 bases; nucleotides not matched to a gene: 6. The CDR3 is made up of 15 amino acids. CDR1 is SGHRS, CDR2 YFSETQ, per germline. DNA for the CDR3: TGCGCCAGCAGGTTTGAGGGGGCGACTAATGAAAAACTGTTTTTT. Translating gives CASRFEGATNEKLFF.

This clonotype has ten or more counts. The chain employs TRBV28 and TRBJ1-5; D remains ambiguous. V was pared by 5 bases and J by 1 base, with 15 bases between. Germline V CDR1 and CDR2: MDHEN, SYDVKM. The CDR3 extends over 16 amino acids. The CDR3 sequence is CASSPPLNWSNQPQHF. In DNA, the CDR3 is TGTGCCAGCAGTCCTCCCCTGAATTGGAGCAATCAGCCCCAGCATTTT. The full variable domain, rest sourced from reference TRBV28 and TRBJ1-5, is DVKVTQSSRYLVKRTGEKVFLECVQDMDHENMFWYRQDPGLGLRLIYFSYDVKMKEKGDIPEGYSVSREKKERFSLILESASTNQTSMYLCASSPPLNWSNQPQHFGDGTRLSIL.

On this clonotype: Likely a read error: the CDR3 ends without its conserved phenylalanine or tryptophan. The CDR3 bases are TGTGCCAGCAGCCAAAGGGGGCAGCCCCAGCATCTT. It is translated as CASSQRGQPQHL. This chain connects TRBV3-1 to TRBJ1-5, with D possibly being TRBD1 (6 bases). V was cut by 2 bases and J by 7 bases, with 6 bases left in between. CDR3 size: 12 residues. CDR1 is LGHDT, CDR2 YNNKEL, per germline (reference sequence).

This chain links TRBV11-2 with TRBJ2-7; weak D call: TRBD1 (5 bases). With 5 bases removed from V and 1 base from J, the gap between germline ends came to 15 bases. Per the germline V gene, CDR1 is SGHAT and CDR2 is FQNNGV. The CDR3 is 15 residues long. Here the CDR3 DNA reads TGTGCCAGCAGCCAGGCCCTGGGGCAATCCTACGAGCAGTACTTC. Amino acid sequence: CASSQALGQSYEQYF. The entire variable domain, with the rest obtained from reference TRBV11-2 and TRBJ2-7, is as follows: EAGVAQSPRYKIIEKRQSVAFWCNPISGHATLYWYQQILGQGPKLLIQFQNNGVVDDSQLPKDRFSAERLKGVDSTLKIQPAKLEDSAVYLCASSQALGQSYEQYFGPGTRLTVT.

This clonotype showed up just a few times. The chain carries TRBV20-1 and TRBJ2-7; D is uncertain. Germline V lookup: CDR1 DFQATT, CDR2 SNEGSKA (reference sequence). The V and J ends lost 5 bases and 2 bases respectively, with 10 bases between them. The CDR3 has 12 amino acids. This chain's CDR3 is CSAEELPYEQYF. CDR3 DNA: TGCAGTGCTGAAGAACTGCCCTACGAGCAGTACTTC.

This chain connects TRBV7-2 to TRBJ2-7; tentatively, D is TRBD2 (6 bases). The CDR3 is 18 amino acids. In germline, CDR1 is SGHTA, CDR2 FQGNSA. Trimming shortened V by 1 base and J by 1 base, and 20 bases separated the two germline ends. CDR3 region: CASSLGRLALRRSYEQYF. The DNA for the CDR3 is TGTGCCAGCAGCTTAGGTCGTCTAGCGTTGAGAAGATCCTACGAGCAGTACTTC.

The chain has TRBV5-8 and TRBJ2-4, with no clear D. CDR1 is SGHTS, CDR2 YDEGEE, per germline. The CDR3 covers 17 residues. V was shortened by 2 bases and J by 3 bases, with 18 bases between the two germline ends. The CDR3 here is CASSLEAALWDKNIQYF. In nucleotides, the CDR3 is TGTGCCAGCAGCTTAGAGGCAGCTCTTTGGGACAAAAACATTCAGTACTTC. Variable domain in full (rest from reference TRBV5-8 and TRBJ2-4): EAGVTQSPTHLIKTRGQQATLRCSPISGHTSVYWYQQALGLGLQFLLWYDEGEERNRGNFPPRFSGRQFPNYSSELNVNALELEDSALYLCASSLEAALWDKNIQYFGAGTRLSVL.

In its sample, this clonotype was seen many times. This chain uses TRBV2 with TRBJ2-7; 13 bases map to TRBD2. Germline loops: CDR1 SNHLY, CDR2 FYNNEI. Trimming at V came to 8 bases and at J to 1 base, leaving 8 bases not matched to a gene. The length of the CDR3 is 16 residues. The CDR3 reads CASGGLAGLQSYEQYF. CDR3 coding DNA: TGTGCCAGCGGGGGACTAGCGGGACTGCAATCCTACGAGCAGTACTTC. Combining the CDR3 with reference TRBV2 and TRBJ2-7 gives the whole variable domain EPEVTQTPSHQVTQMGQEVILRCVPISNHLYFYWYRQILGQKVEFLVSFYNNEISEKSEIFDDQFSVERPDGSNFTLKIRSTKLEDSAMYFCASGGLAGLQSYEQYFGPGTRLTVT.

The chain recombines TRBV10-3 with TRBJ2-1; D call uncertain. The germline V gene encodes CDR1 ENHRY and CDR2 SYGVKD. V lost 7 bases to trimming and J lost 0 bases, with 10 bases between them. The CDR3 extends over 14 amino acids. CDR3 bases: TGTGCCATCACCCAGACAACCTCCTACAATGAGCAGTTCTTC. It is translated as CAITQTTSYNEQFF.

Only a few counts were recorded for this clonotype. V gene TRBV6-5 combines with J gene TRBJ1-1, with D possibly matching TRBD1 (6 bases). Germline V lookup: CDR1 MNHEY, CDR2 SVGAGI. Trimming pared 3 bases from V and 5 bases from J, leaving 19 bases between. The CDR3 consists of 16 residues. The CDR3 here is CASSYTIVGGRTEAFF. The CDR3 nucleotides are TGTGCCAGCAGTTATACTATAGTGGGGGGCCGAACTGAAGCTTTCTTT.

This clonotype was observed once. A much larger clonotype is one base distant, so this may be a read error. V usage is TRBV11-2 and J usage is TRBJ1-1, with TRBD1 matching 10 bases. Germline V gene lookup returns CDR1 SGHAT and CDR2 FQNNGV. CDR3 length: 15 amino acids. The DNA of the CDR3 is TGTGTCAGCAGCACCCGACAGGGGGCTGGGACTGAAGCTTTCTTT. It translates to CVSSTRQGAGTEAFF.

Many counts were recorded for this clonotype. This chain uses TRBV7-8 with TRBJ1-5; no clear D. This CDR3 has 13 residues. Germline V gene data show CDR1 as SGHVS and CDR2 as FQNEAQ. Trimming left V 2 bases short and J 3 bases short, with 5 bases between. The CDR3: CASSLSYNQPQHF. The DNA for the CDR3 is TGTGCCAGCAGCTTATCTTACAATCAGCCCCAGCATTTT. The full variable domain, its missing parts supplied by reference TRBV7-8 and TRBJ1-5, is GAGVSQSPRYKVAKRGQDVALRCDPISGHVSLFWYQQALGQGPEFLTYFQNEAQLDKSGLPSDRFFAERPEGSVSTLKIQRTQQEDSAVYLCASSLSYNQPQHFGDGTRLSIL.